This TCR beta chain was captured in a study of cytotoxic CD8 clonotypes in ibrutinib-treated CLL. Looking at the study overall: 25 or so partial and 2 complete responses; at median roughly 67 months, around 14 remitted, roughly twelve progressed. Findings and limits, study-wide: Starting clonality was above that of age-matched healthy donors and tracked circulating CD8+ T-cell counts. Clonality rose at ibrutinib response and fell back toward baseline at progression.

Remarks on this clone: The antigen is undetermined.

The data were produced by immunoSEQ multiplex PCR, yet TCRdb's version contains in-frame clones alone and is incomplete. Of about 140,000 clones listed, around three quarters were seen once; the top ten hold around 30%. CDR3 length: 19 amino acids. CDR1 SEHNR and CDR2 FQNEAQ come from the germline V gene (reference sequence). V lost 5 bases and J 0 bases, leaving 22 bases between the germline ends. Around 1.9 micrograms of genomic DNA, which was extracted from cryopreserved PBMCs, served as the material used for the TCR beta libraries. The TCR was taken from a human donor with chronic lymphocytic leukemia. The chain has TRBV7-9 and TRBJ1-4; D might be TRBD1 (5 bases). The material sequenced was PBMCs, taken after 12 months of ibrutinib treatment. DNA for the CDR3: TGTGCCAGCAGCCCCGGCGGACGCCCGGGGGGTGCAACTAATGAAAAACTGTTTTTT. It encodes CASSPGGRPGGATNEKLFF. Full variable domain (outside the CDR3, taken from reference TRBV7-9 and TRBJ1-4): DTGVSQNPRHKITKRGQNVTFRCDPISEHNRLYWYRQTLGQGPEFLTYFQNEAQLEKSRLLSDRFSAERPKGSFSTLEIQRTEQGDSAMYLCASSPGGRPGGATNEKLFFGSGTQLSVL.